This TCR beta chain was retrieved from a study of shared clonotypes between healthy human individuals. Study details: Ranging from 18 to 49 in age, donors were a couple of women and a few men.

To note about this clone: Its specificity is unknown.

Findings and caveats of the study: The rarefaction results pointed to incomplete sorted-subset sequencing despite large depth.

The study drew its donors from healthy HIV-negative adults without recent acute infections or vaccinations. Partitioning of CD4+ cells yielded a CD45RA+ naive subset and a CD45RA-negative memory subset. Deletions cut 1 base from V and 7 bases from J, with 15 bases between. The length of the CDR3 is 14 residues. The V gene's germline CDR1 is SGHRS and CDR2 YFSETQ. Some clones are missing from TCRdb's copy, which holds only in-frame ones; the method was immunoSEQ multiplex PCR. The sample lists millions of clones, 90% to 95% seen once, with 0.13% in the top ten. The clonotype comes from a young man in good health. Sequencing was carried out using naive CD4+ T cells sorted from blood. Subset: CD45RA+ positively selected. J is TRBJ2-7 and V is TRBV5-1; D possibly corresponds to TRBD1 (7 bases). CDR3: CASSLRQGGSEQYF. The CDR3 DNA reads as TGCGCCAGCAGCTTGCGCCAGGGGGGATCGGAGCAGTACTTC.